The 18 T cell receptor beta chains reported below all come from one sample, sequenced in a study of blood T cell repertoires in COVID-19. Some clones are missing from TCRdb's copy, which holds only in-frame ones; the method was immunoSEQ multiplex PCR. The sample consists of 150,000 to 190,000 clones, 75% to 90% of them appearing once. Sequenced material: peripheral blood. The receptors originated from a man between 60 and 70 years old with acute or convalescent COVID-19.

This rearrangement joins TRBV6-5 to TRBJ1-2; D is perhaps TRBD1 (5 bases). Germline CDR1 reads MNHEY; CDR2 reads SVGAGI. With 2 bases removed from V and 8 bases from J, the gap between germline ends came to 15 bases. The CDR3 contains 14 residues. CDR3 nucleotide sequence: TGTGCCAGCAGTTACGGCCGGGGGAGGGACGGCTACACCTTC. Translated, it gives CASSYGRGRDGYTF.

The CDR3 protein is CASSPRIRGSGANVLTF. The CDR3 DNA reads TGTGCCAGCTCACCACGCATCAGGGGGTCTGGGGCCAACGTCCTGACTTTC. V and J are TRBV18 and TRBJ2-6, with 7 bases matching TRBD1. J gave up 1 base and V 1 base, and 4 bases lay outside the gene matches. CDR1 is KGHSH, CDR2 LQKENI, per germline. This CDR3 is built from 17 residues.

The CDR3 loop is CASSLREGPTGGYEQYF. CDR3 bases: TGTGCCAGCAGCTTGAGGGAAGGGCCGACAGGGGGCTACGAGCAGTACTTC. The gene calls are TRBV5-6 and TRBJ2-7; 9 nucleotides align to TRBD1. V was clipped by 1 base and J by 3 bases; unmatched bases: 11. Germline assignment: CDR1 SGHDT and CDR2 YYEEEE. The CDR3 extends over 17 amino acids.

The gene calls are TRBV5-1 and TRBJ1-1; D is undetermined. Germline values: CDR1 SGHRS, CDR2 YFSETQ. The length of the CDR3 is 15 residues. The V and J ends lost 1 base and 0 bases respectively, with 10 bases between them. The chain's CDR3 is CASSLLAGMNTEAFF. CDR3 nucleotide sequence: TGCGCCAGCAGCTTGTTAGCGGGCATGAACACTGAAGCTTTCTTT. Combining the CDR3 with reference TRBV5-1 and TRBJ1-1 gives the whole variable domain KAGVTQTPRYLIKTRGQQVTLSCSPISGHRSVSWYQQTPGQGLQFLFEYFSETQRNKGNFPGRFSGRQFSNSRSEMNVSTLELGDSALYLCASSLLAGMNTEAFFGQGTRLTVV.

The J gene is TRBJ1-5, the V gene TRBV6-2 or TRBV6-3, with 7 bases lining up with TRBD1. V shed 2 bases and J 6 bases; nucleotides not matched to a gene: 7. CDR1 MNHEY and CDR2 SVGEGT come from the germline V gene. The CDR3 runs 15 residues. Written as DNA, the CDR3 is TGTGCCAGCAGTTACGACAGGGCTTCAAGTCAGCCCCAGCATTTT. This translates into CASSYDRASSQPQHF.

This clone was seen only once. V and J are TRBV28 and TRBJ2-1; 7 bases map to TRBD1. V lost 6 bases to trimming and J lost 14 bases; unmatched junction nucleotides: 13. Looked up from germline, CDR1 is MDHEN and CDR2 is SYDVKM. The CDR3 sequence is 13 residues long. The CDR3 sequence: CASREYRGYVEFF. In DNA, the CDR3 is TGTGCCAGCAGGGAATACAGGGGTTACGTCGAGTTCTTC.

The V gene is TRBV2, the J gene TRBJ2-7; TRBD2 aligns across 14 bases. Unmatched junction bases numbered 6, after V lost 8 bases and J lost 0 bases. Germline assignment: CDR1 SNHLY and CDR2 FYNNEI. CDR3 length: 16 residues. The CDR3 region is CASRGLAGVSSYEQYF. CDR3 bases: TGTGCCAGCCGGGGACTAGCGGGAGTTTCCTCCTACGAGCAGTACTTC.

The V gene is TRBV27, the J gene TRBJ2-1, with 7 bases lining up with TRBD1. Germline values: CDR1 MNHEY, CDR2 SMNVEV (reference sequence). The J segment lost 4 bases and the V segment lost 2 bases, leaving 8 bases of the junction unmatched. The CDR3 runs 16 residues. The CDR3 DNA sequence: TGTGCCAGCAGTTTAAGGACAGGACAACCATACAATGAGCAGTTCTTC. Its protein is CASSLRTGQPYNEQFF.

The V and J genes are TRBV18 and TRBJ2-3, with 14 bases that match TRBD2. Germline values: CDR1 KGHSH, CDR2 LQKENI. The V and J ends lost 2 bases and 1 base, in that order; junction bases with no gene match: 2. The CDR3 extends over 17 amino acids. The CDR3 DNA follows: TGTGCCAGCTCACCAGGGACTAGCGGGAGTGGCACAGATACGCAGTATTTT. Translating gives CASSPGTSGSGTDTQYF.

The chain links TRBV19 to TRBJ2-7; 12 nucleotides line up with TRBD1. Germline V CDR1 and CDR2: LNHDA, SQIVND (reference sequence). The CDR3 runs to 17 residues. The V and J ends lost 5 bases and 3 bases, in that order; junction bases with no gene match: 11. CDR3 coding DNA: TGTGCCAGTAGTCTATCCGGGACAGGGGGCTTAGGCTACGAGCAGTACTTC. Residues: CASSLSGTGGLGYEQYF. The complete variable domain, with remaining parts taken from reference TRBV19 and TRBJ2-7, reads DGGITQSPKYLFRKEGQNVTLSCEQNLNHDAMYWYRQDPGQGLRLIYYSQIVNDFQKGDIAEGYSVSREKKESFPLTVTSAQKNPTAFYLCASSLSGTGGLGYEQYFGPGTRLTVT.

The chain has TRBV9 and TRBJ2-2, with 8 bases identical to TRBD1. Germline lookup yields CDR1 SGDLS and CDR2 YYNGEE. The CDR3 is made up of 19 amino acids. V lost 3 bases and J lost 7; bases outside the gene matches: 20. As DNA, the CDR3 is TGTGCCAGCAGCGAACGAGGGGTTCGGGCAGGGGGCGTCAGCGGGGAGCTGTTTTTT. Protein sequence: CASSERGVRAGGVSGELFF.

V is TRBV19 and J is TRBJ1-5; 8 bases fit TRBD1. V was clipped by 6 bases and J by 3 bases; unmatched bases: 7. The CDR3 sequence is 15 residues long. Germline loops: CDR1 LNHDA, CDR2 SQIVND (reference sequence). The CDR3 coding sequence is TGTGCCAGTAGACTGGACAGGGCTACCAATCAGCCCCAGCATTTT. It specifies CASRLDRATNQPQHF.

CDR3 bases: TGTGCCAGCAGTTTTGTGATTCAGGACGTCCTGACTTTC. This translates into CASSFVIQDVLTF. The chain has TRBV12-3 or TRBV12-4 and TRBJ2-6; no clear D. Trimming took 3 bases from V and 11 from J, leaving 11 bases between them. The CDR3 extends over 13 amino acids.

The chain recombines TRBV24-1 with TRBJ1-5; 12 bases fit TRBD1. The CDR3 runs to 15 residues. The germline CDR1 and CDR2 sequences are KGHDR and SFDVKD. J was trimmed by 8 bases and V by 4 bases; bases with no gene match: 5. The CDR3 region is CATSEGTGGVKPQHF. DNA of the CDR3: TGTGCCACCAGTGAGGGGACAGGGGGCGTGAAGCCCCAGCATTTT.

The sample holds a few counts of this clone. The chain joins TRBV9 to TRBJ1-3; D gene unclear. The CDR3 length is 15 residues. Germline V gene sequence: CDR1 SGDLS, CDR2 YYNGEE. V lost 1 base to trimming and J lost 2 bases, with 10 bases between them. Here the CDR3 DNA reads TGTGCCAGCAGCGTATACTCGGGTGCTGGAAACACCATATATTTT. Translating gives CASSVYSGAGNTIYF.

The chain couples TRBV4-1 to TRBJ2-7, with D unclear. CDR1 and CDR2 (germline): MGHRA, YSYEKL. V was trimmed by 4 bases and J by 2 bases, leaving 12 bases between them. CDR3 length: 14 amino acids. The CDR3 sequence is CASSLTAVPYEQYF. CDR3 nucleotides: TGCGCCAGCAGCCTGACGGCGGTCCCCTACGAGCAGTACTTC.

The chain has TRBV19 and TRBJ1-5; 9 bases are shared with TRBD1. The J segment lost 9 bases and the V segment lost 7 bases, leaving 10 bases of the junction unmatched. The CDR3 has 14 residues. Germline loops: CDR1 LNHDA, CDR2 SQIVND (reference sequence). CDR3 coding DNA: TGTGCCAGTAAGTGGACAGGGGTTTCTTCGCCCCAGCATTTT. Amino acids: CASKWTGVSSPQHF. The variable domain in full, completed from reference TRBV19 and TRBJ1-5, reads DGGITQSPKYLFRKEGQNVTLSCEQNLNHDAMYWYRQDPGQGLRLIYYSQIVNDFQKGDIAEGYSVSREKKESFPLTVTSAQKNPTAFYLCASKWTGVSSPQHFGDGTRLSIL.

This clone came up a few times. The CDR3 sequence: CASSPIGQGSPGNTIYF. The CDR3 DNA follows: TGTGCCAGCAGTCCCATCGGACAGGGCTCGCCTGGAAACACCATATATTTT. The chain recombines TRBV28 with TRBJ1-3; 8 positions agree with TRBD1. The CDR3 sequence is 17 residues long. Germline-derived CDR1 and CDR2 are MDHEN and SYDVKM. Trimming at V came to 5 bases and at J to 2 bases, leaving 11 bases not matched to a gene.